This passage covers 22 T cell receptor beta chains from one sample sequenced in a study of cytotoxic CD8 clonotypes in ibrutinib-treated CLL. Here immunoSEQ multiplex PCR was the method, and the copy in TCRdb shows in-frame clones only, minus some. Counted here are about 160,000 clones, more than 70% occurring once; the ten biggest clones make up 3% to 3.5%. The sequenced sample was PBMCs, obtained at disease progression, from a patient treated with ibrutinib. Receptors originate from a human donor with chronic lymphocytic leukemia.

The gene calls are TRBV29-1 and TRBJ1-2; TRBD1 is a possible D gene (6 bases). This CDR3 region has 11 residues. V was cut by 4 bases and J by 6 bases, with 9 bases left in between. The germline V gene encodes CDR1 SQVTM and CDR2 ANQGSEA. CDR3 region: CSVVDRDGYTF. The DNA for the CDR3 is TGCAGCGTTGTGGACAGAGATGGCTACACCTTC.

The chain uses TRBV4-2 and TRBJ2-1, with TRBD2 matching 9 bases. Germline loops: CDR1 LGHNA, CDR2 YNFKEQ. This CDR3 contains 19 residues. J was trimmed by 0 bases and V by 0 bases; bases with no gene match: 9. CDR3 sequence: CASSQDWDSGSVSYNEQFF. In DNA form, the CDR3 reads TGTGCCAGCAGCCAAGATTGGGATAGCGGGAGCGTCTCCTACAATGAGCAGTTCTTC.

V usage is TRBV6-5 and J usage is TRBJ2-7; D is possibly TRBD1 (6 bases). V gave up 5 bases and J gave up 1 base, with 9 bases separating them. Per germline, CDR1 MNHEY and CDR2 SVGAGI. This CDR3 is 13 amino acids long. The DNA of the CDR3 is TGTGCCAGCAGTCAGGGACATTCCTACGAGCAGTACTTC. Translated, it gives CASSQGHSYEQYF.

The chain recombines TRBV5-1 with TRBJ1-2, with a tentative D call TRBD1 (5 bases). Germline loops: CDR1 SGHRS, CDR2 YFSETQ. V was clipped by 4 bases and J by 6 bases, with 10 bases between them. This CDR3 has 12 amino acids. The CDR3 bases are TGCGCCAGCAGCAGGGGTGAGCATGGCTACACCTTC. Protein product: CASSRGEHGYTF.

This clone showed up just once. The J gene is TRBJ2-7, the V gene TRBV5-4, with TRBD2 matching 7 bases. From germline, CDR1 is SGHNT and CDR2 YYREEE (reference sequence). CDR3 length equals 13 residues. Germline trimming cut 4 bases from V and 5 bases from J; bases unmatched to any gene: 6. This chain's CDR3 is CASSLGLGHEQYF. The CDR3 DNA follows: TGTGCCAGCAGCCTCGGACTAGGACACGAGCAGTACTTC. The variable domain in full, with the rest retrieved from reference TRBV5-4 and TRBJ2-7, is ETGVTQSPTHLIKTRGQQVTLRCSSQSGHNTVSWYQQALGQGPQFIFQYYREEENGRGNFPPRFSGLQFPNYSSELNVNALELDDSALYLCASSLGLGHEQYFGPGTRLTVT.

There are a few counts of this clone. The chain carries TRBV9 and TRBJ1-2, with TRBD1 as a possible D gene (5 bases). V shed 0 bases and J shed 4 bases, with 16 bases lying between them. CDR1 is SGDLS and CDR2 is YYNGEE in the germline V gene. This CDR3 contains 16 residues. In DNA, the CDR3 is TGTGCCAGCAGCGTAGGGGGGAGTGGGGAAGGCTATGGCTACACCTTC. Its protein is CASSVGGSGEGYGYTF.

This clone appeared a single time. CDR3 protein: CASSSSGYEQYF. The CDR3 nucleotides read TGTGCCAGTAGCTCTAGCGGATACGAGCAGTACTTC. The rearrangement uses TRBV19 and TRBJ2-7, with 7 bases lining up with TRBD2. Germline V gives CDR1 LNHDA, CDR2 SQIVND (reference sequence). V lost 6 bases and J lost 4; bases outside the gene matches: 3. The CDR3 extends over 12 amino acids. The full variable domain, with the rest looked up from reference TRBV19 and TRBJ2-7, is DGGITQSPKYLFRKEGQNVTLSCEQNLNHDAMYWYRQDPGQGLRLIYYSQIVNDFQKGDIAEGYSVSREKKESFPLTVTSAQKNPTAFYLCASSSSGYEQYFGPGTRLTVT.

The gene calls are TRBV28 and TRBJ1-5; D is ambiguous. The CDR3 totals 14 residues. Germline CDR1 and CDR2: MDHEN and SYDVKM. V was shortened by 5 bases and J by 2 bases, with 10 bases between the two germline ends. The CDR3 nucleotides read TGTGCCAGCAGTAAGAGGGAGGGCAATCAGCCCCAGCATTTT. Its protein product is CASSKREGNQPQHF.

This clone has just a few counts. The chain uses TRBV9 and TRBJ2-7; D is perhaps TRBD2 (6 bases). The germline V gene encodes CDR1 SGDLS and CDR2 YYNGEE. Trimming shortened V by 3 bases and J by 6 bases, and 19 bases separated the two germline ends. This CDR3 region has 15 residues. The CDR3 here is CASSARPALASEQYF. Written as DNA, the CDR3 is TGTGCCAGCAGCGCGCGACCCGCACTAGCTAGCGAGCAGTACTTC.

The chain couples TRBV18 to TRBJ1-5; D remains unclear. The germline CDR1 and CDR2 sequences are KGHSH and LQKENI. V lost 2 bases and J 2 bases, leaving 7 bases between the germline ends. The CDR3 runs to 14 residues. CDR3 loop: CASSPVGGNQPQHF. CDR3 sequence (DNA): TGTGCCAGCTCACCAGTCGGGGGCAATCAGCCCCAGCATTTT.

This chain links TRBV5-1 with TRBJ2-3, with 11 bases lining up with TRBD2. V was pared by 4 bases and J by 2 bases, with 6 bases of the junction left unmatched. This CDR3 is 16 amino acids long. Germline V lookup: CDR1 SGHRS, CDR2 YFSETQ. CDR3 sequence (DNA): TGCGCCAGCAGCCTTCAGACTAGCGGGAACACAGATACGCAGTATTTT. Translating it yields CASSLQTSGNTDTQYF.

The chain has TRBV5-6 and TRBJ2-7, with 8 bases aligning to TRBD1. With V trimmed by 1 base and J by 2 bases, 11 bases remained unmatched. The germline CDR1 and CDR2 sequences are SGHDT and YYEEEE. The CDR3 spans 17 residues. The CDR3 region is CASSLPLSRDRTYEQYF. The DNA for the CDR3 is TGTGCCAGCAGCTTGCCCCTTTCGCGGGACAGGACCTACGAGCAGTACTTC.

The chain carries TRBV7-9 and TRBJ2-5; D ambiguous. V shed 5 bases and J shed 3 bases, with 22 bases lying between them. The CDR3 length is 17 residues. Germline CDR1 is SEHNR and CDR2 is FQNEAQ (reference sequence). DNA of the CDR3: TGTGCCAGCAGCCTATTAGGTACCAGACCGGTAAAAGAGACCCAGTACTTC. Residues: CASSLLGTRPVKETQYF.

The chain couples TRBV9 to TRBJ2-7, with 9 bases fitting TRBD2. The V gene's germline CDR1 is SGDLS and CDR2 YYNGEE. This CDR3 is built from 14 residues. Trimming at V came to 3 bases and at J to 4 bases, leaving 5 bases not matched to a gene. The DNA for the CDR3 is TGTGCCAGCAGCGCCGGGACTAGCAGATACGAGCAGTACTTC. This translates into CASSAGTSRYEQYF.

V is TRBV9 and J is TRBJ2-1; TRBD2 matches at 7 bases. The V gene's germline CDR1 is SGDLS and CDR2 YYNGEE. V shed 4 bases and J 1 base; nucleotides not matched to a gene: 5. The CDR3 length is 15 residues. CDR3 sequence (DNA): TGTGCCAGCAGCCGGAGCGGGATGTCCTACAATGAGCAGTTCTTC. Amino acid sequence: CASSRSGMSYNEQFF.

This clone was detected only a few times. J is TRBJ1-2 and V is TRBV21-1. TRBV21-1 is deemed a pseudogene. The CDR3 is 16 amino acids. CDR3 nucleotide sequence: TGTGCCAGCAGCAACAAAATAATAAGGGTTGGCTATGGCTACACCTTC. Residues: CASSNKIIRVGYGYTF.

This sequence joins TRBV29-1 and TRBJ2-5; TRBD2 matches 12 bases. Per germline, CDR1 SQVTM and CDR2 ANQGSEA. The CDR3 totals 15 residues. J gave up 5 bases and V 5 bases, and 9 bases lay outside the gene matches. The CDR3 coding sequence is TGCAGCGTTAGACTAGCGGGAGTTGCAGGGGAGACCCAGTACTTC. This encodes CSVRLAGVAGETQYF.

CDR3 residues: CAWSPRVGEQYF. The CDR3 nucleotides are TGTGCCTGGAGTCCTCGAGTAGGCGAGCAGTACTTC. V is TRBV30 and J is TRBJ2-7; D not resolved. Looked up from germline, CDR1 is GTSNPN and CDR2 is SVGIG (reference sequence). Between the trimmed V and J ends, which lost 2 bases and 6 bases, there was a span of 11 bases. The CDR3 extends over 12 amino acids.

As regards this clone: The same CDR3 can be traced to other DNA sequences in this sample. V gene TRBV7-9 combines with J gene TRBJ1-2; D not certain. CDR3 length: 12 amino acids. V dropped 5 bases and J dropped 4 bases, with 8 bases sitting between them. Germline V gene data show CDR1 as SEHNR and CDR2 as FQNEAQ (reference sequence). CDR3 in amino acids: CASSLDSYGYTF. The CDR3 nucleotides are TGTGCCAGCAGCCTTGACTCCTATGGCTACACCTTC.

The chain uses TRBV2 and TRBJ1-2; weak D call: TRBD1 (6 bases). Germline CDR1 SNHLY, CDR2 FYNNEI. V lost 3 bases and J 9 bases, leaving 11 bases between the germline ends. The CDR3 sequence is 12 residues long. CDR3 bases: TGTGCCAGCAGTGATCAGGGGAGAAGCTACACCTTC. Protein sequence: CASSDQGRSYTF.

The rearrangement joins TRBV7-3 to TRBJ2-1; 9 nucleotides align to TRBD2. With 2 bases clipped from V and 7 bases from J, the junction kept 9 bases outside the gene matches. The CDR3 sequence is 16 residues long. The germline CDR1 and CDR2 sequences are SGHTA and FQGTGA. In DNA, the CDR3 is TGTGCCAGCAGCTTACACTCTAGCGGGGTTCTGAATGAGCAGTTCTTC. Translated, it gives CASSLHSSGVLNEQFF. The full variable domain, rest sourced from reference TRBV7-3 and TRBJ2-1, is GAGVSQTPSNKVTEKGKYVELRCDPISGHTALYWYRQSLGQGPEFLIYFQGTGAADDSGLPNDRFFAVRPEGSVSTLKIQRTERGDSAVYLCASSLHSSGVLNEQFFGPGTRLTVL.

A few counts support this clone. This chain joins TRBV19 and TRBJ2-7; D unclear. Trimming left V 7 bases short and J 7 bases short, with 11 bases between. This CDR3 is built from 11 residues. From germline, CDR1 is LNHDA and CDR2 SQIVND (reference sequence). CDR3 coding DNA: TGTGCCAGTACAACCGTGGGAGAGCAGTACTTC. Translation: CASTTVGEQYF.